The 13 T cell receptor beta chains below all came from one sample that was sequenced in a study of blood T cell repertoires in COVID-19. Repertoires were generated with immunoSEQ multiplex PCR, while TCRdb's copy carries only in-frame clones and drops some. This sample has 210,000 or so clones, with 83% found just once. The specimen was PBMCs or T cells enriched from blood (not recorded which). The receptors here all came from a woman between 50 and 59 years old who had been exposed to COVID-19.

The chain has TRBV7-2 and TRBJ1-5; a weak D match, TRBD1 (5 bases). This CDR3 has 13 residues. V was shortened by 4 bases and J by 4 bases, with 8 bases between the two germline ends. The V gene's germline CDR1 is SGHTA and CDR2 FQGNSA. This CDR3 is CASSSTENQPQHF. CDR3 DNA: TGTGCCAGCAGCTCGACAGAGAATCAGCCCCAGCATTTT.

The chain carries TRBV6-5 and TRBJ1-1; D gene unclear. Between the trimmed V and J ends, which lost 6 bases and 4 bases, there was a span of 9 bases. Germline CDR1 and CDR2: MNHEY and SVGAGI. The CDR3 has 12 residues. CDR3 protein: CASRRESTEAFF. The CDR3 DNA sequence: TGTGCCAGCAGACGAGAGTCCACTGAAGCTTTCTTT.

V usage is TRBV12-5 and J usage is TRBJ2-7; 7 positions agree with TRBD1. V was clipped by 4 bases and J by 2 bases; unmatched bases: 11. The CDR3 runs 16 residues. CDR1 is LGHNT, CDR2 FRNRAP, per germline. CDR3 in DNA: TGTGCTAGTGGTTCGACATCACAGGGGATCCCCTACGAGCAGTACTTC. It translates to CASGSTSQGIPYEQYF.

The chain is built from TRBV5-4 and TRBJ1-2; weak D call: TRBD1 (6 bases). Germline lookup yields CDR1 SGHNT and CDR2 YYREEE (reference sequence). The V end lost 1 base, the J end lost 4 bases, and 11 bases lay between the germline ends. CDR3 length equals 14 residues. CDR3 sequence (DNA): TGTGCCAGCAGCTTGAGGCAGGGGTTCTATGGCTACACCTTC. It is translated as CASSLRQGFYGYTF.

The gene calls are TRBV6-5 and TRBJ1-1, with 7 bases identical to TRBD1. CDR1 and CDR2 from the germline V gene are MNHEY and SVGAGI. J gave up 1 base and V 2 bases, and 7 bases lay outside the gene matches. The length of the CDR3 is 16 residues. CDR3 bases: TGTGCCAGCAGTTACACAATTAGGGGGCGGAACACTGAAGCTTTCTTT. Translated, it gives CASSYTIRGRNTEAFF.

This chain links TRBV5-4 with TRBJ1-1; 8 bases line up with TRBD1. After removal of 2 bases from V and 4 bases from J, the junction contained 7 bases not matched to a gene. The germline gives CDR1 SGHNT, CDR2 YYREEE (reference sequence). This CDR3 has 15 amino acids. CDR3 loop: CASSLSGQGGTEAFF. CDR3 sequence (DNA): TGTGCCAGCAGCTTATCAGGACAGGGAGGCACTGAAGCTTTCTTT. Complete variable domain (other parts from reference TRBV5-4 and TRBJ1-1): ETGVTQSPTHLIKTRGQQVTLRCSSQSGHNTVSWYQQALGQGPQFIFQYYREEENGRGNFPPRFSGLQFPNYSSELNVNALELDDSALYLCASSLSGQGGTEAFFGQGTRLTVV.

The CDR3 DNA reads TGTGCCAGCAGCTTATACCGCGCGGGGGGGGAGACCCAGTACTTC. It translates to CASSLYRAGGETQYF. The rearrangement uses TRBV7-2 and TRBJ2-5; 9 bases match TRBD2. This CDR3 comprises 15 residues. Germline values: CDR1 SGHTA, CDR2 FQGNSA. V gave up 2 bases and J gave up 5 bases; unmatched junction bases: 6.

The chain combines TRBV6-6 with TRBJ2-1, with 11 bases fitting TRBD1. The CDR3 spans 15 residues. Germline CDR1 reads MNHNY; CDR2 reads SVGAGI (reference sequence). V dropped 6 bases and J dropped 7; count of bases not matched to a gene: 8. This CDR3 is CASSNGGTGGNEQFF. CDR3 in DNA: TGTGCCAGCAGCAACGGAGGGACAGGGGGGAATGAGCAGTTCTTC.

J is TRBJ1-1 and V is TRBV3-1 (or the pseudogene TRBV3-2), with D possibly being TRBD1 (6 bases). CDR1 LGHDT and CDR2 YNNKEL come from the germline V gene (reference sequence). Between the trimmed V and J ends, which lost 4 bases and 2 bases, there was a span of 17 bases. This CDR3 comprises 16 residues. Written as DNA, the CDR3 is TGTGCCAGCAGCCGTGAAGGCGGACAGTTTAACACTGAAGCTTTCTTT. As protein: CASSREGGQFNTEAFF.

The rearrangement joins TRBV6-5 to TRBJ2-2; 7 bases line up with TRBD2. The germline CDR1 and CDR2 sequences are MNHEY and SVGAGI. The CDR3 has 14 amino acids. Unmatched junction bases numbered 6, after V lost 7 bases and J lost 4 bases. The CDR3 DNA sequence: TGTGCCAGCACGGGAGGATCGTTCACCGGGGAGCTGTTTTTT. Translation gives CASTGGSFTGELFF.

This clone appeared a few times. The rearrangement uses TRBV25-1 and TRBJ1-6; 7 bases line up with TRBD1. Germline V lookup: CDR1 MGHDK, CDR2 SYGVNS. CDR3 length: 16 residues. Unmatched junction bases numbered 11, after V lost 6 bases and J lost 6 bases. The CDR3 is CASSPLQGETNSPLHF. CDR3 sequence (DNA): TGTGCCAGCAGCCCTCTCCAGGGGGAGACTAATTCACCCCTCCACTTT.

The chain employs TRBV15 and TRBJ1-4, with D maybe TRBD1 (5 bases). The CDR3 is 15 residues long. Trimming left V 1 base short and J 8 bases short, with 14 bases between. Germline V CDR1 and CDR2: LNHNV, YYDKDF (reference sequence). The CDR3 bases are TGTGCCACCAGCAGAGCGACAGACTTGGGGGAAAAACTGTTTTTT. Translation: CATSRATDLGEKLFF. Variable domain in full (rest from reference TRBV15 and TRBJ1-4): DAMVIQNPRYQVTQFGKPVTLSCSQTLNHNVMYWYQQKSSQAPKLLFHYYDKDFNNEADTPDNFQSRRPNTSFCFLDIRSPGLGDTAMYLCATSRATDLGEKLFFGSGTQLSVL.

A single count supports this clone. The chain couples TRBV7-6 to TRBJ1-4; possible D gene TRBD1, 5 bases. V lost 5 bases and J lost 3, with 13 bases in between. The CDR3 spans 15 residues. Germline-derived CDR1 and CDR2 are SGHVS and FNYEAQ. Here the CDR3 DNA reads TGTGCCAGCAGCCCCGACAGCCACTCTAATGAAAAACTGTTTTTT. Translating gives CASSPDSHSNEKLFF.